The 8 T cell receptor beta chains listed next were all sequenced from one sample in a study of OX40 agonist ivuxolimab in advanced cancers. TCRdb's copy holds only in-frame clones and misses some; the assay was immunoSEQ multiplex PCR. The data show about 62,000 clones, 65% to 90% seen once. Sample: CD4+ or CD8+ T cells sorted from blood, taken in a trial of the OX40 agonist ivuxolimab. The receptors here all came from an adult with an advanced solid tumor such as melanoma, head and neck, liver or kidney cancer.

The chain has TRBV6-1 and TRBJ2-1; D is unresolved. V was trimmed by 0 bases and J by 8 bases, leaving 14 bases between them. The CDR3 runs to 15 residues. Germline values: CDR1 MNHNS, CDR2 SASEGT. The CDR3 here is CASSEATPGWDEQFF. CDR3 DNA: TGTGCCAGCAGTGAAGCCACGCCGGGCTGGGATGAGCAGTTCTTC.

This chain joins TRBV5-1 and TRBJ2-5; 13 bases line up with TRBD2. CDR3 length: 16 amino acids. Trimming removed 4 bases from V and 1 base from J; junction bases left unmatched: 4. Germline CDR1 is SGHRS and CDR2 is YFSETQ. CDR3 in DNA: TGCGCCAGCAGCCCCGGGACTAGCGGGACCCAAGAGACCCAGTACTTC. It encodes CASSPGTSGTQETQYF.

The rearrangement links TRBV5-4 to TRBJ2-7, with 9 nucleotides matching TRBD1. The CDR3 totals 15 residues. CDR1 is SGHNT and CDR2 is YYREEE in the germline V gene (reference sequence). V was clipped by 4 bases and J by 2 bases; unmatched bases: 7. In nucleotides, the CDR3 is TGTGCCAGCAGCGCTGGACAGGGGTCCCCCTACGAGCAGTACTTC. It is translated as CASSAGQGSPYEQYF.

This clone was detected only once. The V call is TRBV19, the J call TRBJ2-5, with 7 positions matching TRBD1. Germline CDR1 LNHDA, CDR2 SQIVND (reference sequence). With 5 bases clipped from V and 5 bases from J, the junction kept 5 bases outside the gene matches. The CDR3 is 13 residues long. The CDR3 region has the DNA TGTGCCAGTAGTTCCACAGGGGTGGAGACCCAGTACTTC. Its protein is CASSSTGVETQYF.

V and J are TRBV5-4 and TRBJ2-5, with D possibly matching TRBD2 (5 bases). The V and J ends lost 2 bases and 4 bases respectively, with 15 bases between them. CDR3 length: 15 residues. CDR1 and CDR2 from the germline V gene are SGHNT and YYREEE (reference sequence). Here the CDR3 DNA reads TGTGCCAGCAGCTTCGACTCTATCCGGGGAGAGACCCAGTACTTC. Encoded protein: CASSFDSIRGETQYF.

V is TRBV18 and J is TRBJ2-2; D possibly uses TRBD1 or TRBD2 (5 bases each). The CDR3 has 15 residues. With 3 bases removed from V and 7 bases from J, the gap between germline ends came to 15 bases. The germline CDR1 and CDR2 sequences are KGHSH and LQKENI. The CDR3 DNA reads TGTGCCAGCTCACCCAGGGACGGCCAAATCGGGGAGCTGTTTTTT. This gives the protein CASSPRDGQIGELFF.

The chain employs TRBV7-2 and TRBJ2-1; the D gene is possibly TRBD1 (6 bases). The CDR3 loop spans 17 amino acids. Per the germline V gene, CDR1 is SGHTA and CDR2 is FQGNSA. The germline V and J ends were trimmed by 4 bases and 5 bases, with 21 bases remaining between them. The CDR3 DNA reads TGTGCCAGCAGCTCCCACCCCAGGGGTGTTGCGGACAATGAGCAGTTCTTC. This codes for CASSSHPRGVADNEQFF.

CDR3 amino acids: CASSVDRPNTEAFF. As DNA, the CDR3 is TGCGCCAGCAGCGTAGACAGACCGAACACTGAAGCTTTCTTT. The chain recombines TRBV5-1 with TRBJ1-1, with a tentative D call TRBD1 (5 bases). CDR1 is SGHRS, CDR2 YFSETQ, per germline. The V gene lost 4 bases and the J gene lost 1 base, with 11 bases spanning the gap. This CDR3 region has 14 residues.